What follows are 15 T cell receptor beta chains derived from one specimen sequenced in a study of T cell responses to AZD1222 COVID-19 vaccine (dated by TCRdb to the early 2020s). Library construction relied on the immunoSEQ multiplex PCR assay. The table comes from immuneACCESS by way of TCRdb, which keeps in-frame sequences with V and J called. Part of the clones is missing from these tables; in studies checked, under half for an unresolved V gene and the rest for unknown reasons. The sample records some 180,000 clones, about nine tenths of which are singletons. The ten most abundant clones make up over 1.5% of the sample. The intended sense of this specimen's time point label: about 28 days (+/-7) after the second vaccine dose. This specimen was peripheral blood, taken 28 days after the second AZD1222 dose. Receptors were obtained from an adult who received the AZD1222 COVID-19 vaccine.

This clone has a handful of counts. The CDR3 DNA reads TGTGCCAGCAGCGACGGGGGCGCAGGGGAAGCTTTCTTT. It encodes CASSDGGAGEAFF. This chain joins TRBV5-5 and TRBJ1-1, with a possible D match to TRBD1 (6 bases). The CDR3 is made up of 13 amino acids. Per germline, CDR1 SGHKS and CDR2 YYEKEE (reference sequence). Trimming removed 4 bases from V and 8 bases from J, with 15 bases in between.

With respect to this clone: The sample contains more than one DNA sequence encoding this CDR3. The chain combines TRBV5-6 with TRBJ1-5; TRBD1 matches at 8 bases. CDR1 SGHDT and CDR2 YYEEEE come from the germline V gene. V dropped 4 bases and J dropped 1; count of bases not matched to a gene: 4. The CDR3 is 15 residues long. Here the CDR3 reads CASSLTGVSNQPQHF. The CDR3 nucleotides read TGTGCCAGCAGCCTGACAGGGGTCAGCAATCAGCCCCAGCATTTT.

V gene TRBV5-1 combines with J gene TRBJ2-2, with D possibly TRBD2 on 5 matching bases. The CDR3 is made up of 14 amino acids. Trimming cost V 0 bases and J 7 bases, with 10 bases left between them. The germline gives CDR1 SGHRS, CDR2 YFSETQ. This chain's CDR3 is CASSLGAGVGELFF. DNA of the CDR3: TGCGCCAGCAGCTTGGGTGCGGGCGTCGGGGAGCTGTTTTTT.

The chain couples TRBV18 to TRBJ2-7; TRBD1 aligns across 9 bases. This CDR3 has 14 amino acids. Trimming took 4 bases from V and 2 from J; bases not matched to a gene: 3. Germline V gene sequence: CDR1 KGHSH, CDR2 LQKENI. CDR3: CASSRDRATYEQYF. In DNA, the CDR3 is TGTGCCAGCTCACGGGACAGGGCGACCTACGAGCAGTACTTC. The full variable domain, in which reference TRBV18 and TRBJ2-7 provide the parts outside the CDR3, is NAGVMQNPRHLVRRRGQEARLRCSPMKGHSHVYWYRQLPEEGLKFMVYLQKENIIDESGMPKERFSAEFPKEGPSILRIQQVVRGDSAAYFCASSRDRATYEQYFGPGTRLTVT.

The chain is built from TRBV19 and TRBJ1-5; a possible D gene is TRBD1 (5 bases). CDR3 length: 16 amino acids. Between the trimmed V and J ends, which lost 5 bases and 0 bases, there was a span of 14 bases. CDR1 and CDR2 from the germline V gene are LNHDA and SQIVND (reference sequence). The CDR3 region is CASSERQRNSNQPQHF. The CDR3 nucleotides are TGTGCCAGTAGTGAAAGACAGAGAAATAGCAATCAGCCCCAGCATTTT. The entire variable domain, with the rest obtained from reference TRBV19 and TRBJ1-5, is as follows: DGGITQSPKYLFRKEGQNVTLSCEQNLNHDAMYWYRQDPGQGLRLIYYSQIVNDFQKGDIAEGYSVSREKKESFPLTVTSAQKNPTAFYLCASSERQRNSNQPQHFGDGTRLSIL.

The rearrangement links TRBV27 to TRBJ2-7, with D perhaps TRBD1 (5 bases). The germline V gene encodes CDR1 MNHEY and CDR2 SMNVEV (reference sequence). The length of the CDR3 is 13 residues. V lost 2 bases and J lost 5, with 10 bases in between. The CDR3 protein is CASSLGQGNEQYF. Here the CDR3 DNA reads TGTGCCAGCAGTTTAGGTCAGGGTAACGAGCAGTACTTC.

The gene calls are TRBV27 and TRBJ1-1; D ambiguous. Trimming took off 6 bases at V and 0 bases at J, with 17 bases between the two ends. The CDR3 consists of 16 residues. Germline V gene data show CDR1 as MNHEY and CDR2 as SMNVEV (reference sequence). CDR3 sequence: CASSPYTANMNTEAFF. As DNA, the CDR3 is TGTGCCAGCAGCCCGTACACAGCGAACATGAACACTGAAGCTTTCTTT.

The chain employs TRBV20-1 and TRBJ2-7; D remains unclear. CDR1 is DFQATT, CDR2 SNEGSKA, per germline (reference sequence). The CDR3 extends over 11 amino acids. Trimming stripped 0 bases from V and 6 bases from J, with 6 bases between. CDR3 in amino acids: CSARDFGEQYF. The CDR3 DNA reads TGCAGTGCTAGAGATTTCGGCGAGCAGTACTTC.

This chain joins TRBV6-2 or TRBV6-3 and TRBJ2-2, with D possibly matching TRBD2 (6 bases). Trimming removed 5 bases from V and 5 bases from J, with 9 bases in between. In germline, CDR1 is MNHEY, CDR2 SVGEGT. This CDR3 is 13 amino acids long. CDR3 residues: CASSLGGTGELFF. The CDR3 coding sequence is TGTGCCAGCAGTCTGGGGGGAACCGGGGAGCTGTTTTTT.

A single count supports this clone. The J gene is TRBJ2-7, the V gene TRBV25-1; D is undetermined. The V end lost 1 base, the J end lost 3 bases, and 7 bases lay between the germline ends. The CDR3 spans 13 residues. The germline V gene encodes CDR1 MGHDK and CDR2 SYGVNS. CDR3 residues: CASSESGFYEQYF. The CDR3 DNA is TGTGCCAGCAGTGAATCAGGATTCTACGAGCAGTACTTC.

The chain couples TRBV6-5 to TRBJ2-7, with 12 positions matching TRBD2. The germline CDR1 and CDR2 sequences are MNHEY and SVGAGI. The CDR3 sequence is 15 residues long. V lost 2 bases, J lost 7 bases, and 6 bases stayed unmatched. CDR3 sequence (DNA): TGTGCCAGCAGTTACACTCGGACTAGCGGGAAAGAGCAGTACTTC. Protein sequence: CASSYTRTSGKEQYF.

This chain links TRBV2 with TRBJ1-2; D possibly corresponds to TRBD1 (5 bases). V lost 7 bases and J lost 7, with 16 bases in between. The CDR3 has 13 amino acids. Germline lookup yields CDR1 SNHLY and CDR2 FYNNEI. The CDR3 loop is CASKSGGGSGYTF. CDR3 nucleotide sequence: TGTGCCAGCAAGTCGGGGGGTGGGAGTGGCTACACCTTC. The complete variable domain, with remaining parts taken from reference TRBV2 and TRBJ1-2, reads EPEVTQTPSHQVTQMGQEVILRCVPISNHLYFYWYRQILGQKVEFLVSFYNNEISEKSEIFDDQFSVERPDGSNFTLKIRSTKLEDSAMYFCASKSGGGSGYTFGSGTRLTVV.

The CDR3 nucleotides are TGTGCCACGGGACGGGGACAGGGGGACTACGAGCAGTACTTC. Protein: CATGRGQGDYEQYF. The chain carries TRBV2 and TRBJ2-7, with 11 bases lining up with TRBD1. CDR1 SNHLY and CDR2 FYNNEI come from the germline V gene. The CDR3 is 14 amino acids. V trimming: 10 bases; J trimming: 3 bases; junction bases outside the gene matches: 8.

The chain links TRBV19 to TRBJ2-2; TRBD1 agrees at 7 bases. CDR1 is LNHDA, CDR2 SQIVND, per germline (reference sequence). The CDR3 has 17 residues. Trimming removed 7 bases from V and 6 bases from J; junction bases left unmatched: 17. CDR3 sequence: CASTPIGFVGQAGELFF. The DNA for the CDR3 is TGTGCCAGTACCCCTATAGGCTTTGTAGGACAGGCCGGGGAGCTGTTTTTT.

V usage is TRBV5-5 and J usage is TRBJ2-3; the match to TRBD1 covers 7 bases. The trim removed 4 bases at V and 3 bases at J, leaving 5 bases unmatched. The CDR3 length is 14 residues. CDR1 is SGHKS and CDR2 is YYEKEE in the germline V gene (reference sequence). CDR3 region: CASSAGGWTDTQYF. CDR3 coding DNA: TGTGCCAGCAGCGCAGGGGGTTGGACAGATACGCAGTATTTT.